This T cell receptor beta chain was obtained from a study of blood T cell repertoires in COVID-19. Overall study context: The samples span acute and convalescent COVID-19 from the United States, Italy and Spain. PBMCs, B-cell-depleted T cells, or T cells were the source of the cDNA or gDNA that made up the material.

This clone was counted a few times. Trimming at V came to 3 bases and at J to 3 bases, leaving 10 bases not matched to a gene. Germline V gene data show CDR1 as SGHNT and CDR2 as YYREEE (reference sequence). The CDR3 totals 16 residues. Source study methods: Researchers report that nucleated cell counts were estimated from reference gene primer amplification. The data were produced by immunoSEQ multiplex PCR, yet TCRdb's version contains in-frame clones alone and is incomplete. The V and J calls and clone size are taken from that table; D and trimming were inferred from the DNA. There are about 97,000 clones in the sample; around nine tenths occur only once, and roughly 2% lies in the top ten.

The receptor comes from a man between 50 and 59 years old with active COVID-19. The gene calls are TRBV5-4 and TRBJ2-7, with TRBD2 matching 9 bases. Material: peripheral blood. The DNA for the CDR3 is TGTGCCAGCAGCTCCAAACGGACTAGCGAGATCTACGAGCAGTACTTC. It codes for CASSSKRTSEIYEQYF.